The entry that follows covers one TCR beta chain sequence. The sample is drawn from a study of blood T cell repertoires in COVID-19. Clones were read by immunoSEQ multiplex PCR, and TCRdb kept only the in-frame ones, dropping some. Of hundreds of thousands of clones listed, roughly nine tenths are singletons. This CDR3 has 15 amino acids. Trimming shortened V by 1 base and J by 9 bases, and 13 bases separated the two germline ends. CDR1 and CDR2 (germline): SEHNR, FQNEAQ (reference sequence). V and J are TRBV7-9 and TRBJ1-6, with D perhaps TRBD1 (5 bases). The sequenced material came from PBMCs or T cells enriched from blood (not recorded which). The receptor was derived from a man aged 55-75 years who had recovered from COVID-19. The CDR3 sequence is CASSLGGGTISPLHF. CDR3 nucleotides: TGTGCCAGCAGCTTAGGGGGCGGGACCATTTCACCCCTCCACTTT.